The 30 T cell receptor beta chains reported below all come from one sample, sequenced in a study of blood T cell repertoires in COVID-19. Here immunoSEQ multiplex PCR was the method, and the copy in TCRdb shows in-frame clones only, minus some. The sample holds around 81,000 clones, almost 90% seen once. The sequenced sample consisted of peripheral blood. All receptors derive from a woman aged 80 or over with acute or convalescent COVID-19.

The chain couples TRBV6-5 to TRBJ2-1; 13 bases are a match to TRBD2. The V and J ends lost 4 bases and 4 bases, in that order; junction bases with no gene match: 4. Germline V gene sequence: CDR1 MNHEY, CDR2 SVGAGI. CDR3 length: 16 amino acids. The CDR3 region has the DNA TGTGCCAGCAGTTCAGGACTAGCGGGAGTTTACAATGAGCAGTTCTTC. Translated: CASSSGLAGVYNEQFF.

The CDR3 here is CASQREGRHEQYF. Written as DNA, the CDR3 is TGTGCCAGCCAGCGGGAGGGCCGACACGAGCAGTACTTC. This chain connects TRBV7-3 to TRBJ2-7; 10 bases line up with TRBD2. The CDR3 consists of 13 residues. CDR1 and CDR2 from the germline V gene are SGHTA and FQGTGA. V lost 8 bases and J lost 5; bases outside the gene matches: 6.

The chain has TRBV19 and TRBJ1-5, with D possibly TRBD1 on 5 matching bases. CDR3 length: 15 amino acids. Deletions cut 5 bases from V and 5 bases from J, with 16 bases between. The V gene's germline CDR1 is LNHDA and CDR2 SQIVND (reference sequence). Here the CDR3 reads CASSRGGTGYQPQHF. CDR3 nucleotide sequence: TGTGCCAGTAGTCGGGGGGGAACGGGATATCAGCCCCAGCATTTT.

The rearrangement links TRBV2 to TRBJ1-2; 10 nucleotides line up with TRBD1. Trimming took 6 bases from V and 4 from J; bases not matched to a gene: 5. There are 14 residues in the CDR3. CDR1 is SNHLY and CDR2 is FYNNEI in the germline V gene. The CDR3 DNA follows: TGTGCCAGCAGCTCGACAGGGGGCATCTATGGCTACACCTTC. Translating it yields CASSSTGGIYGYTF.

CDR3 in amino acids: CASSEVTERFF. CDR3 bases: TGTGCCAGCAGTGAAGTAACGGAGAGGTTCTTC. This chain connects TRBV6-1 to TRBJ2-1; the D is unclear. Germline V CDR1 and CDR2: MNHNS, SASEGT. V gave up 1 base and J gave up 15 bases, with 10 bases separating them. This CDR3 region has 11 residues.

DNA for the CDR3: TGTGCCAGCAGCCCCTCCCTGACTAGCGGGGGGGACGGAGATACGCAGTATTTT. This gives the protein CASSPSLTSGGDGDTQYF. V usage is TRBV4-2 and J usage is TRBJ2-3; TRBD2 aligns across 14 bases. Trimming took 4 bases from V and 5 from J; bases not matched to a gene: 11. This CDR3 comprises 18 residues. CDR1 and CDR2 from the germline V gene are LGHNA and YNFKEQ.

This chain connects TRBV5-8 to TRBJ2-5, with D perhaps matching TRBD1 (6 bases). Looked up from germline, CDR1 is SGHTS and CDR2 is YDEGEE. This CDR3 spans 12 amino acids. The V end lost 10 bases, the J end lost 5 bases, and 15 bases lay between the germline ends. CDR3: CASRTDGETQYF. CDR3 nucleotides: TGTGCCTCGCGGACAGACGGGGAGACCCAGTACTTC.

The chain recombines TRBV7-6 with TRBJ1-3; no clear D gene. This CDR3 is 15 amino acids long. The germline V and J ends were trimmed by 0 bases and 4 bases, with 10 bases remaining between them. Germline CDR1 SGHVS, CDR2 FNYEAQ. CDR3 amino acids: CASSLAGVTGNTIYF. CDR3 DNA: TGTGCCAGCAGCTTAGCGGGAGTGACCGGAAACACCATATATTTT.

This clone was seen more than once but under ten times. V and J are TRBV5-1 and TRBJ2-5; 8 nucleotides line up with TRBD1. V lost 4 bases to trimming and J lost 5 bases; unmatched junction nucleotides: 10. Looked up from germline, CDR1 is SGHRS and CDR2 is YFSETQ. The CDR3 runs 15 residues. The CDR3 sequence is CASSPGGTGYETQYF. In DNA, the CDR3 is TGCGCCAGCAGCCCTGGAGGGACAGGTTACGAGACCCAGTACTTC.

This clone was found a few times. This chain joins TRBV2 and TRBJ2-3; 7 positions match TRBD2. Germline V gene sequence: CDR1 SNHLY, CDR2 FYNNEI. J gave up 11 bases and V 8 bases, and 19 bases lay outside the gene matches. The CDR3 totals 15 residues. CDR3 bases: TGTGCCAGCGGGGTGAAGGGAGGGAGAGTTTGGGTGCAGTATTTT. It translates to CASGVKGGRVWVQYF.

The V gene is TRBV9, the J gene TRBJ2-1; TRBD1 aligns across 7 bases. Germline CDR1 reads SGDLS; CDR2 reads YYNGEE. The CDR3 contains 18 residues. The J segment lost 0 bases and the V segment lost 3 bases, leaving 12 bases of the junction unmatched. The CDR3 bases are TGTGCCAGCAGCGGAGGAATCCGGACAGGCAGCTCCTACAATGAGCAGTTCTTC. Its translation is CASSGGIRTGSSYNEQFF.

The rearrangement links TRBV30 to TRBJ2-3; 15 bases line up with TRBD2. Germline CDR1 reads GTSNPN; CDR2 reads SVGIG (reference sequence). Germline trimming cut 1 base from V and 6 bases from J; bases unmatched to any gene: 2. The CDR3 runs to 15 residues. The CDR3 DNA follows: TGTGCCTGGAGTGCCGGACTAGCGGGAGGGGATACGCAGTATTTT. Translation: CAWSAGLAGGDTQYF.

This chain links TRBV5-6 with TRBJ2-7; TRBD1 agrees at 9 bases. Germline V gene sequence: CDR1 SGHDT, CDR2 YYEEEE. V lost 3 bases and J lost 4; bases outside the gene matches: 5. The CDR3 spans 14 residues. The CDR3 loop is CASSSPGQGYEQYF. CDR3 nucleotides: TGTGCCAGCAGCTCGCCGGGACAGGGATACGAGCAGTACTTC.

This clone was seen only once. V and J are TRBV30 and TRBJ1-6; TRBD1 matches at 8 bases. V was clipped by 3 bases and J by 7 bases; unmatched bases: 8. The CDR3 contains 15 residues. The germline V gene has CDR1 GTSNPN and CDR2 SVGIG (reference sequence). The CDR3 DNA reads as TGTGCCTGGAGCCCCCCGGGACAGGCGAATTCACCCCTCCACTTT. As protein: CAWSPPGQANSPLHF. The full variable domain, completed using reference TRBV30 and TRBJ1-6, is SQTIHQWPATLVQPVGSPLSLECTVEGTSNPNLYWYRQAAGRGLQLLFYSVGIGQISSEVPQNLSASRPQDRQFILSSKKLLLSDSGFYLCAWSPPGQANSPLHFGNGTRLTVT.

The DNA of the CDR3 is TGTGCCAGCAGCCAAGCCGGGGGGGCAATCCAAGAGACCCAGTACTTC. Amino acids: CASSQAGGAIQETQYF. J is TRBJ2-5 and V is TRBV4-2; 8 positions agree with TRBD2. Germline V gene data show CDR1 as LGHNA and CDR2 as YNFKEQ. CDR3 length: 16 residues. J gave up 1 base and V 1 base, and 5 bases lay outside the gene matches.

The chain carries TRBV7-3 and TRBJ2-6; perhaps TRBD2 as D (6 bases). The CDR3 is 16 residues long. Trimming shortened V by 5 bases and J by 5 bases, and 16 bases separated the two germline ends. Germline V CDR1 and CDR2: SGHTA, FQGTGA. This chain's CDR3 is CASSHGRGNRANVLTF. CDR3 coding DNA: TGTGCCAGCAGCCACGGACGGGGGAACAGGGCCAACGTCCTGACTTTC. The full variable domain, in which reference TRBV7-3 and TRBJ2-6 provide the parts outside the CDR3, is GAGVSQTPSNKVTEKGKYVELRCDPISGHTALYWYRQSLGQGPEFLIYFQGTGAADDSGLPNDRFFAVRPEGSVSTLKIQRTERGDSAVYLCASSHGRGNRANVLTFGAGSRLTVL.

The V and J genes are TRBV5-1 and TRBJ2-4, with a weak D call TRBD2 (5 bases). The CDR3 sequence is 14 residues long. Germline CDR1 reads SGHRS; CDR2 reads YFSETQ. V was clipped by 3 bases and J by 3 bases, with 10 bases between them. CDR3 amino acids: CASSYGKDKNIQYF. For the CDR3, the DNA is TGCGCCAGCAGCTACGGGAAGGACAAAAACATTCAGTACTTC.

The J gene is TRBJ2-1, the V gene TRBV6-5; 7 bases are a match to TRBD2. Looked up from germline, CDR1 is MNHEY and CDR2 is SVGAGI. The CDR3 covers 16 residues. J lost 3 bases, V lost 0 bases, and 5 bases had no gene match. CDR3 in amino acids: CASSYSGGGSYNEQFF. The CDR3 nucleotides are TGTGCCAGCAGTTACTCCGGCGGGGGTAGCTACAATGAGCAGTTCTTC.

The chain recombines TRBV18 with TRBJ1-2, with 8 positions matching TRBD1. The CDR3 runs to 16 residues. Germline assignment: CDR1 KGHSH and CDR2 LQKENI. V dropped 4 bases and J dropped 7; count of bases not matched to a gene: 14. The CDR3 bases are TGTGCCAGCTCACAAGGAATGACAGGGGATTTCGCTGGCTACACCTTC. Its protein product is CASSQGMTGDFAGYTF. Combining the CDR3 with reference TRBV18 and TRBJ1-2 gives the whole variable domain NAGVMQNPRHLVRRRGQEARLRCSPMKGHSHVYWYRQLPEEGLKFMVYLQKENIIDESGMPKERFSAEFPKEGPSILRIQQVVRGDSAAYFCASSQGMTGDFAGYTFGSGTRLTVV.

This clone was picked up a small number of times. The V call is TRBV7-8, the J call TRBJ1-2; 8 bases map to TRBD1. V trimming: 3 bases; J trimming: 8 bases; junction bases outside the gene matches: 8. The CDR3 spans 14 residues. CDR1 is SGHVS, CDR2 FQNEAQ, per germline. The CDR3, as DNA: TGTGCCAGCAGCTTGGACAGGGTTGCGAGGGGCTACACCTTC. Amino acid sequence: CASSLDRVARGYTF.

The rearrangement joins TRBV4-1 to TRBJ1-2; TRBD1 might be the D (6 bases). Per germline, CDR1 MGHRA and CDR2 YSYEKL. The ends were cut back, 0 bases at V and 7 bases at J, with 18 bases in the middle. This CDR3 has 16 amino acids. CDR3 in amino acids: CASSQDLRQVHGGYTF. The CDR3 DNA sequence: TGCGCCAGCAGCCAAGATCTCAGACAGGTGCACGGTGGCTACACCTTC.

The chain carries TRBV7-2 and TRBJ2-7; TRBD1 matches at 12 bases. The CDR3 covers 16 residues. CDR1 is SGHTA and CDR2 is FQGNSA in the germline V gene. The junction had 6 bases not matched to a gene; V was cut back by 5 bases and J by 1 base. As DNA, the CDR3 is TGTGCCAGCAGCCTAAGGGACAGGGGGCCTTCCTACGAGCAGTACTTC. Amino acid sequence: CASSLRDRGPSYEQYF. Using reference TRBV7-2 and TRBJ2-7 for the parts outside the CDR3, the full variable domain is GAGVSQSPSNKVTEKGKDVELRCDPISGHTALYWYRQSLGQGLEFLIYFQGNSAPDKSGLPSDRFSAERTGGSVSTLTIQRTQQEDSAVYLCASSLRDRGPSYEQYFGPGTRLTVT.

This rearrangement joins TRBV2 to TRBJ2-7; D may be TRBD1 (6 bases). Germline V gene sequence: CDR1 SNHLY, CDR2 FYNNEI. The germline V and J ends were trimmed by 3 bases and 0 bases, with 12 bases remaining between them. CDR3 size: 15 residues. Here the CDR3 DNA reads TGTGCCAGCAGTGAGGTGGGGACAAGCTCCTACGAGCAGTACTTC. Its protein product is CASSEVGTSSYEQYF.

The chain couples TRBV19 to TRBJ2-3; 10 positions agree with TRBD2. V dropped 9 bases and J dropped 5; count of bases not matched to a gene: 14. The CDR3 is 16 residues long. The V gene's germline CDR1 is LNHDA and CDR2 SQIVND (reference sequence). The CDR3 region has the DNA TGTGCCAGCCTCTCCGGGGCTAGCGGGAGTGGAGATACGCAGTATTTT. Translation: CASLSGASGSGDTQYF. Supplemented by reference TRBV19 and TRBJ2-3, the full variable domain reads DGGITQSPKYLFRKEGQNVTLSCEQNLNHDAMYWYRQDPGQGLRLIYYSQIVNDFQKGDIAEGYSVSREKKESFPLTVTSAQKNPTAFYLCASLSGASGSGDTQYFGPGTRLTVL.

The chain employs TRBV6-6 and TRBJ2-3, with 8 bases that match TRBD2. The CDR3 length is 14 residues. The V segment lost 6 bases and the J segment 2 bases; nucleotides outside the gene matches: 4. Germline V gene sequence: CDR1 MNHNY, CDR2 SVGAGI (reference sequence). CDR3 sequence reads: CASRPGGNTDTQYF. The DNA for the CDR3 is TGTGCCAGCAGACCGGGGGGGAACACAGATACGCAGTATTTT.

This sequence joins TRBV6-2 or TRBV6-3 and TRBJ2-3; 8 nucleotides agree with TRBD2. This CDR3 is built from 16 residues. The ends lost 6 bases at V and 5 bases at J; junction bases unmatched: 13. Germline lookup yields CDR1 MNHEY and CDR2 SVGEGT. The CDR3 nucleotides are TGTGCCAGCAGCCCCCACCTCGGGAGGGCCGGAGATACGCAGTATTTT. This translates into CASSPHLGRAGDTQYF.

The gene calls are TRBV6-5 and TRBJ2-2; D is undetermined. The length of the CDR3 is 14 residues. Germline values: CDR1 MNHEY, CDR2 SVGAGI. V gave up 2 bases and J gave up 0 bases, with 4 bases separating them. CDR3: CASSYNTNTGELFF. The CDR3 bases are TGTGCCAGCAGTTACAACACGAACACCGGGGAGCTGTTTTTT.

The chain employs TRBV2 and TRBJ1-2, with D tentatively TRBD1 (6 bases). Germline loops: CDR1 SNHLY, CDR2 FYNNEI. The CDR3 sequence is 13 residues long. The germline V and J ends were trimmed by 2 bases and 2 bases, with 6 bases remaining between them. The CDR3 DNA sequence: TGTGCCAGCAGTGAAACAGGGAACTATGGCTACACCTTC. Translation gives CASSETGNYGYTF.

The chain employs TRBV5-1 and TRBJ2-5, with a weak D call TRBD1 (5 bases). With 2 bases removed from V and 5 bases from J, the gap between germline ends came to 13 bases. In germline, CDR1 is SGHRS, CDR2 YFSETQ. The CDR3 is made up of 14 amino acids. Here the CDR3 reads CASSFRQTQETQYF. CDR3 in DNA: TGCGCCAGCAGCTTCCGACAGACCCAGGAGACCCAGTACTTC.

The rearrangement links TRBV7-2 to TRBJ2-5, with TRBD2 matching over 9 bases. Germline-derived CDR1 and CDR2 are SGHTA and FQGNSA. This CDR3 is built from 15 residues. V trimming: 1 base; J trimming: 2 bases; junction bases outside the gene matches: 2. The CDR3 reads CASSLVAGVQETQYF. The DNA for the CDR3 is TGTGCCAGCAGCTTAGTAGCGGGGGTTCAAGAGACCCAGTACTTC.